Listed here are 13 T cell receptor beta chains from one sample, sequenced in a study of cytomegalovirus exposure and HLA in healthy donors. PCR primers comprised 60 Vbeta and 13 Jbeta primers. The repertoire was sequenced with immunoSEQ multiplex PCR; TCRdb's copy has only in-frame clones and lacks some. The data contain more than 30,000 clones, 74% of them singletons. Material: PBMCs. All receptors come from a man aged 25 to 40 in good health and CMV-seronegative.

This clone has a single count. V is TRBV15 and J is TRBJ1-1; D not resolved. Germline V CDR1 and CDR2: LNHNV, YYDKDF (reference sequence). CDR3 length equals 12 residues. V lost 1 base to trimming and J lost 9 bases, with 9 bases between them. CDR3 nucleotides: TGTGCCACCAGCAGAGGCGGGTTGCAAGCTTTCTTT. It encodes CATSRGGLQAFF.

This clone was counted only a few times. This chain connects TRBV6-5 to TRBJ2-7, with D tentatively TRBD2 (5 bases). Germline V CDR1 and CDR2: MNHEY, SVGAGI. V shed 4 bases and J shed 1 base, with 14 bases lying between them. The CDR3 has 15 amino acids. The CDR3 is CASSLKVDSSYEQYF. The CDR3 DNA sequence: TGTGCCAGCAGTTTGAAAGTGGACTCTTCCTACGAGCAGTACTTC.

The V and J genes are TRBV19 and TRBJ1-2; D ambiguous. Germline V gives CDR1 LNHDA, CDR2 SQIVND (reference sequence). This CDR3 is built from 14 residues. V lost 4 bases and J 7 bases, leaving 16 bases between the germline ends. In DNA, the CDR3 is TGTGCCAGTAGTACCGTCGGGTTAGGAGGTGGCTACACCTTC. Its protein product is CASSTVGLGGGYTF. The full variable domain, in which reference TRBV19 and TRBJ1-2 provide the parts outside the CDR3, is DGGITQSPKYLFRKEGQNVTLSCEQNLNHDAMYWYRQDPGQGLRLIYYSQIVNDFQKGDIAEGYSVSREKKESFPLTVTSAQKNPTAFYLCASSTVGLGGGYTFGSGTRLTVV.

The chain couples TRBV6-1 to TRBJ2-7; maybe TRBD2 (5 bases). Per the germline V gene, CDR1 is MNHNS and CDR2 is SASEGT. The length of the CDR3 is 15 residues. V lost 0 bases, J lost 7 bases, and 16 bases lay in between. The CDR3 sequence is CASSEAKNSGREQYF. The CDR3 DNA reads TGTGCCAGCAGTGAAGCGAAGAACTCTGGGAGAGAGCAGTACTTC.

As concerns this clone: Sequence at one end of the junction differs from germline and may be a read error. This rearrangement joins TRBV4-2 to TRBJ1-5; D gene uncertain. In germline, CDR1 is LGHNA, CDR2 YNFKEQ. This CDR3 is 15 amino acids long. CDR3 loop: CASSQDLLGSQPQHF. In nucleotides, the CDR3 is TGTGCCAGCAGCCAAGATCTTTTGGGGAGTCAGCCTCAGCATTTT.

The DNA for the CDR3 is TGCGCCAGCTCAGACAGGGGGCCCAGGGGGGAGCAGTTCTTC. Translation: CASSDRGPRGEQFF. The chain couples TRBV5-1 to TRBJ2-1; 10 bases are shared with TRBD1. Germline CDR1 and CDR2: SGHRS and YFSETQ. The J segment lost 10 bases and the V segment lost 7 bases, leaving 11 bases of the junction unmatched. The CDR3 runs 14 residues. The complete variable domain, with remaining parts taken from reference TRBV5-1 and TRBJ2-1, reads KAGVTQTPRYLIKTRGQQVTLSCSPISGHRSVSWYQQTPGQGLQFLFEYFSETQRNKGNFPGRFSGRQFSNSRSEMNVSTLELGDSALYLCASSDRGPRGEQFFGPGTRLTVL.

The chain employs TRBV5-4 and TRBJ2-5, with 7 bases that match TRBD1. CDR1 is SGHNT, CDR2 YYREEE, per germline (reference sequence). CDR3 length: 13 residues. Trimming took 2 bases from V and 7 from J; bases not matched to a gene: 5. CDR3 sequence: CASSLGGPGTQYF. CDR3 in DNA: TGTGCCAGCAGCTTAGGGGGCCCTGGGACCCAGTACTTC.

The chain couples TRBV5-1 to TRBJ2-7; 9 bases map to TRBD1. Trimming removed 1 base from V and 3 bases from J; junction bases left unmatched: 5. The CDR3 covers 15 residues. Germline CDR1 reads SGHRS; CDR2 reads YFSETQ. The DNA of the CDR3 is TGCGCCAGCAGCTTGTCGACAGGGGGGATCTACGAGCAGTACTTC. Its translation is CASSLSTGGIYEQYF.

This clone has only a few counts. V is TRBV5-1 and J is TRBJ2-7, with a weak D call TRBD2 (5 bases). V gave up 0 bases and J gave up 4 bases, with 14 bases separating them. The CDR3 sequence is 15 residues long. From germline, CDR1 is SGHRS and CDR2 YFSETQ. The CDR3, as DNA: TGCGCCAGCAGCTTGGTGACGGGATCCCCTTACGAGCAGTACTTC. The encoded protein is CASSLVTGSPYEQYF.

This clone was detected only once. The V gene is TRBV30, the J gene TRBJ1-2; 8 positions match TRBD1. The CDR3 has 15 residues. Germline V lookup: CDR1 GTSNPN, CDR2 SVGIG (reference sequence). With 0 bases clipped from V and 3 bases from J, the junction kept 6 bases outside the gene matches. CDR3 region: CAWSVLLGQDYGYTF. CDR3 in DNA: TGTGCCTGGAGTGTACTACTGGGACAGGACTATGGCTACACCTTC.

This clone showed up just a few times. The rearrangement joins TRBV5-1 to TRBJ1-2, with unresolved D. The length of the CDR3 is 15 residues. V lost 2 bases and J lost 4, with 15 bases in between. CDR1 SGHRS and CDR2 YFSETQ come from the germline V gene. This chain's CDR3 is CASSFNTQPIYGYTF. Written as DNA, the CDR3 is TGCGCCAGCAGCTTTAACACACAGCCTATCTATGGCTACACCTTC. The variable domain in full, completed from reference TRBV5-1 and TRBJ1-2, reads KAGVTQTPRYLIKTRGQQVTLSCSPISGHRSVSWYQQTPGQGLQFLFEYFSETQRNKGNFPGRFSGRQFSNSRSEMNVSTLELGDSALYLCASSFNTQPIYGYTFGSGTRLTVV.

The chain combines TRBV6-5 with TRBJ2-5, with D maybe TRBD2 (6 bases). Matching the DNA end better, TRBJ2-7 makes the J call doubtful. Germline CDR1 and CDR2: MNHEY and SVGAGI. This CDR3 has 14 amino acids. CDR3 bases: TGTGCCAGCAGAAAGAGCGGGCCTCGCTACGAGCAGTACTTC. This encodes CASRKSGPRYEQYF.

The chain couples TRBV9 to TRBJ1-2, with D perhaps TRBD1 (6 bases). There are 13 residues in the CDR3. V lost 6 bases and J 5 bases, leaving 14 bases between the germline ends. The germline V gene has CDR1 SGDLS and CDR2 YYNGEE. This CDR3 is CASTPGTRYGYTF. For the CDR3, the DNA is TGTGCCAGCACCCCCGGGACAAGATATGGCTACACCTTC.